The 26 T cell receptor beta chains listed next were all sequenced from one sample in a study of T-cell reconstitution after alpha-beta-depleted transplantation in children. The TCRbeta library was prepared with unique molecular identifiers. TCRdb re-called the PCR reads with MiXCR, one entry per CDR3 protein. The data contain 220,000 or so distinct CDR3 sequences, 6.5% to 10% of them singletons. This specimen was PBMCs, mostly from graft donor cells, taken 180 days after TCRalphabeta/CD19-depleted stem cell transplant. These receptors were collected from a male patient younger than 18 who had a stem cell transplant for acute lymphoblastic leukemia, so the T cells may come from the graft donor.

Many counts were recorded for this clonotype. The chain uses TRBV29-1 and TRBJ2-7, with D perhaps TRBD1 or TRBD2 (6 bases each). Germline V CDR1 and CDR2: SQVTM, ANQGSEA. Trimming removed 1 base at V and 4 bases at J, with 17 bases between. CDR3 size: 15 residues. The CDR3 DNA reads as TGCAGCGTTGAAGTGCGCAGGGGAGGTTTTTACGAGCAGTACTTC. Translating gives CSVEVRRGGFYEQYF.

In its sample, this clonotype was seen a few times. The V call is TRBV18, the J call TRBJ1-5, with D maybe TRBD1 (6 bases). From germline, CDR1 is KGHSH and CDR2 LQKENI. The CDR3 totals 13 residues. V was clipped by 2 bases and J by 9 bases, with 11 bases between them. In DNA form, the CDR3 reads TGTGCCAGCTCACCAGCACAGGGAGGGCCCCAGCATTTT. Translating it yields CASSPAQGGPQHF.

Concerning this clonotype: The junction and the germline gene differ at one end; a read error may be behind it. The V gene is TRBV3-1, the J gene TRBJ2-3; 13 nucleotides match TRBD2. Germline-derived CDR1 and CDR2 are LGHDT and YNNKEL (reference sequence). The CDR3 covers 15 residues. CDR3 protein: CACSPGLAGSDTQYF. DNA of the CDR3: TGTGCCTGCAGCCCGGGACTAGCGGGATCCGATACGCAGTATTTT.

This clonotype was detected ten times or more. The chain employs TRBV5-1 and TRBJ2-2, with 7 positions matching TRBD2. The germline V gene has CDR1 SGHRS and CDR2 YFSETQ. The CDR3 contains 14 residues. Germline trimming cut 3 bases from V and 1 base from J; bases unmatched to any gene: 0. This chain's CDR3 is CASSSSGNTGELFF. The CDR3 nucleotides read TGCGCCAGCAGCTCTAGCGGGAACACCGGGGAGCTGTTTTTT.

This clonotype was observed many times. This chain uses TRBV28 with TRBJ2-1, with 7 bases identical to TRBD1. CDR1 and CDR2 (germline): MDHEN, SYDVKM. V was pared by 5 bases and J by 7 bases, with 8 bases of the junction left unmatched. The CDR3 loop spans 14 amino acids. This chain's CDR3 is CASSRQGWINEQFF. CDR3 nucleotide sequence: TGTGCCAGCAGTAGACAGGGTTGGATAAATGAGCAGTTCTTC.

Many counts were recorded for this clonotype. CDR3 DNA: TGTGCCATCAGGGGTCACCTGAACACCGGGGAGCTGTTTTTT. It translates to CAIRGHLNTGELFF. The chain combines TRBV10-3 with TRBJ2-2; no clear D. From germline, CDR1 is ENHRY and CDR2 SYGVKD. The CDR3 extends over 14 amino acids. Trimming cost V 6 bases and J 1 base, with 9 bases left between them.

This clonotype was counted many times. The rearrangement uses TRBV18 and TRBJ1-3; D remains unclear. This CDR3 comprises 16 residues. V lost 0 bases to trimming and J lost 0 bases, with 9 bases between them. CDR1 is KGHSH, CDR2 LQKENI, per germline. CDR3 nucleotide sequence: TGTGCCAGCTCACCACCTGTAACGGCCTCTGGAAACACCATATATTTT. This codes for CASSPPVTASGNTIYF.

This clonotype was seen many times. V and J are TRBV19 and TRBJ2-1, with unresolved D. Trimming pared 5 bases from V and 12 bases from J, leaving 14 bases between. The CDR3 runs to 12 residues. Germline V gives CDR1 LNHDA, CDR2 SQIVND (reference sequence). In DNA, the CDR3 is TGTGCCAGTAGTTCGACCGTTTTTCGGCAGTTCTTC. Residues: CASSSTVFRQFF.

V usage is TRBV7-6 and J usage is TRBJ1-5; 10 bases line up with TRBD1. With V trimmed by 4 bases and J by 2 bases, 2 bases remained unmatched. CDR3 length: 15 residues. Germline V gene sequence: CDR1 SGHVS, CDR2 FNYEAQ. CDR3 nucleotide sequence: TGTGCCAGCAGCTCGACAGGGGGCGGCAATCAGCCCCAGCATTTT. Amino acid sequence: CASSSTGGGNQPQHF.

There are many counts of this clonotype. V is TRBV12-3 or TRBV12-4 and J is TRBJ1-1, with 11 bases fitting TRBD1. V was pared by 5 bases and J by 5 bases, with 4 bases of the junction left unmatched. This CDR3 contains 14 residues. CDR3 DNA sequence: TGTGCCAGCAGTGTCCGGGACAGGGGGACTGAAGCTTTCTTT. Translating gives CASSVRDRGTEAFF.

Note on this clonotype: The junction does not match germline at one end; this may be a read error. This rearrangement joins TRBV5-1 to TRBJ2-6; 9 positions match TRBD1. Germline assignment: CDR1 SGHRS and CDR2 YFSETQ. There are 18 residues in the CDR3. DNA for the CDR3: TGCGCCAGCAGCCTGGATGGACAGGGGATCTCTCGGGCCAACGTCCTGACTTTC. Translation gives CASSLDGQGISRANVLTF.

This clonotype was recorded many times. The DNA of the CDR3 is TGTGCCAGCAGCGACCGGGACAGGGGGCGAGGGAATGAGCAGTTCTTC. Amino acids: CASSDRDRGRGNEQFF. The chain uses TRBV9 and TRBJ2-1; 12 bases fit TRBD1. Trimming took 3 bases from V and 7 from J; bases not matched to a gene: 8. The CDR3 extends over 16 amino acids. CDR1 is SGDLS and CDR2 is YYNGEE in the germline V gene.

In its sample, this clonotype was seen many times. The chain couples TRBV21-1 to TRBJ2-7; the table's D call of TRBD2 was not tested on the DNA. TRBV21-1 is listed as a pseudogene. The CDR3 has 16 residues. The CDR3 DNA reads as TGTGCCAGCAGCAAAGAGGGACTAGCGGGAGAAGGAGAGCAGTACTTC. As protein: CASSKEGLAGEGEQYF.

Ten or more counts support this clonotype. The chain combines TRBV12-3 or TRBV12-4 with TRBJ2-2; D gene uncertain. The CDR3 length is 15 residues. V lost 3 bases and J lost 2, with 10 bases in between. The CDR3 DNA reads as TGTGCCAGCAGTTTGTTACTACTTAACACCGGGGAGCTGTTTTTT. Encoded protein: CASSLLLLNTGELFF.

This chain joins TRBV6-2 or TRBV6-3 and TRBJ2-7; 9 nucleotides match TRBD1. Looked up from germline, CDR1 is MNHEY and CDR2 is SVGEGT. V was clipped by 7 bases and J by 5 bases; unmatched bases: 18. This CDR3 is 17 amino acids long. In nucleotides, the CDR3 is TGTGCCAGCACTCGTGGACAGGGGATGCTTAAAGTGGACGAGCAGTACTTC. Translated: CASTRGQGMLKVDEQYF.

This clonotype was seen a few times. The rearrangement uses TRBV2 and TRBJ2-7, with TRBD2 matching over 8 bases. Germline CDR1 SNHLY, CDR2 FYNNEI. The CDR3 is 12 residues long. Germline trimming cut 9 bases from V and 5 bases from J; bases unmatched to any gene: 6. In nucleotides, the CDR3 is TGTGCCAGTAGGAGCGGGGGTCACGAGCAGTACTTC. The encoded protein is CASRSGGHEQYF. Full variable domain (outside the CDR3, taken from reference TRBV2 and TRBJ2-7): EPEVTQTPSHQVTQMGQEVILRCVPISNHLYFYWYRQILGQKVEFLVSFYNNEISEKSEIFDDQFSVERPDGSNFTLKIRSTKLEDSAMYFCASRSGGHEQYFGPGTRLTVT.

This clonotype was observed at least ten times. CDR3 loop: CAIKLAGDYNEQFF. DNA of the CDR3: TGTGCCATCAAACTAGCGGGGGACTACAATGAGCAGTTCTTC. This chain connects TRBV10-3 to TRBJ2-1; 11 nucleotides line up with TRBD2. Trimming took 7 bases from V and 3 from J; bases not matched to a gene: 2. This CDR3 region has 14 residues. CDR1 and CDR2 (germline): ENHRY, SYGVKD.

With regard to this clonotype: A clone one base away is much larger, so this may be a read error. This rearrangement joins TRBV11-1 to TRBJ2-3; D is unclear. In germline, CDR1 is SGHAT, CDR2 FQDESV (reference sequence). Trimming pared 6 bases from V and 2 bases from J, leaving 12 bases between. The length of the CDR3 is 14 residues. DNA of the CDR3: TGTGCCAGCAGACTTCGGAGATTCACAGATACGCAGTATTTT. Translation gives CASRLRRFTDTQYF.

This clonotype was counted at least ten times. V usage is TRBV5-1 and J usage is TRBJ2-7; 8 bases map to TRBD1. The CDR3 has 13 residues. Germline V gene data show CDR1 as SGHRS and CDR2 as YFSETQ. J lost 3 bases, V lost 2 bases, and 1 base had no gene match. In DNA form, the CDR3 reads TGCGCCAGCAGCTTCGACAGGGGCTACGAGCAGTACTTC. Protein product: CASSFDRGYEQYF.

This clonotype was observed many times. The CDR3 DNA is TGCAGCAACCGAGGACTATTTAGCACAGATACGCAGTATTTT. Encoded protein: CSNRGLFSTDTQYF. The rearrangement links TRBV29-1 to TRBJ2-3, with TRBD2 as a possible D gene (6 bases). Trimming cost V 8 bases and J 0 bases, with 15 bases left between them. Germline values: CDR1 SQVTM, CDR2 ANQGSEA. This CDR3 comprises 14 residues.

This clonotype was seen ten or more times. The V call is TRBV20-1, the J call TRBJ2-1, with D perhaps matching TRBD1 (5 bases). Germline V gene lookup returns CDR1 DFQATT and CDR2 SNEGSKA (reference sequence). V lost 2 bases to trimming and J lost 0 bases, with 14 bases between them. The length of the CDR3 is 16 residues. CDR3 sequence: CSARWGLRASYNEQFF. Written as DNA, the CDR3 is TGCAGTGCTAGATGGGGCCTCCGAGCCTCCTACAATGAGCAGTTCTTC.

CDR3: CATLQASHEQYF. CDR3 sequence (DNA): TGTGCCACCTTACAGGCATCACACGAGCAGTACTTC. V and J are TRBV10-3 and TRBJ2-7; possibly TRBD1 for D (5 bases). Germline assignment: CDR1 ENHRY and CDR2 SYGVKD. CDR3 length: 12 residues. V lost 10 bases and J 5 bases, leaving 15 bases between the germline ends.

Ten or more counts support this clonotype. This chain uses TRBV3-1 with TRBJ1-4; a possible D gene is TRBD1 (5 bases). The CDR3 length is 11 residues. The V end lost 1 base, the J end lost 14 bases, and 8 bases lay between the germline ends. CDR1 and CDR2 from the germline V gene are LGHDT and YNNKEL (reference sequence). The CDR3 nucleotides read TGTGCCAGCAGCCAAGCGGAGGGGCTGTTTTTT. Encoded protein: CASSQAEGLFF. Using reference TRBV3-1 and TRBJ1-4 for the parts outside the CDR3, the full variable domain is DTAVSQTPKYLVTQMGNDKSIKCEQNLGHDTMYWYKQDSKKFLKIMFSYNNKELIINETVPNRFSPKSPDKAHLNLHINSLELGDSAVYFCASSQAEGLFFGSGTQLSVL.

This clonotype was found many times. The gene calls are TRBV27 and TRBJ1-1; TRBD1 matches at 7 bases. The CDR3 runs to 15 residues. Trimming at V came to 2 bases and at J to 4 bases, leaving 7 bases not matched to a gene. Germline CDR1 MNHEY, CDR2 SMNVEV (reference sequence). The CDR3 DNA follows: TGTGCCAGCAGTTTAGTCCGACAGGGCGGCACTGAAGCTTTCTTT. Amino acids: CASSLVRQGGTEAFF.

This clonotype was found many times. V is TRBV29-1 and J is TRBJ2-1, with D uncertain. The CDR3 spans 11 residues. Trimming pared 4 bases from V and 10 bases from J, leaving 11 bases between. Per the germline V gene, CDR1 is SQVTM and CDR2 is ANQGSEA. As DNA, the CDR3 is TGCAGCGTTGGACTTTCCAACGAGCAGTTCTTC. This codes for CSVGLSNEQFF.

This clonotype appeared many times. The V gene is TRBV5-4, the J gene TRBJ2-7; D is unclear. The CDR3 has 12 residues. V gave up 2 bases and J gave up 5 bases, with 8 bases separating them. Per germline, CDR1 SGHNT and CDR2 YYREEE (reference sequence). CDR3 nucleotide sequence: TGTGCCAGCAGCTTTTTGGACCACGAGCAGTACTTC. Protein: CASSFLDHEQYF.